These 26 T cell receptor beta chains originate from one sample sequenced in a study of blood T cell repertoires in COVID-19. TCRdb keeps only in-frame clones here, not all; method: immunoSEQ multiplex PCR. Among some 330,000 clones listed, less than 90% were seen once. The sample consisted of PBMCs or T cells enriched from blood (not recorded which). These receptor sequences come from a woman in her 50s who had recovered from COVID-19.

This chain uses TRBV9 with TRBJ2-1; a weak D match, TRBD2 (5 bases). Trimming removed 3 bases at V and 8 bases at J, with 18 bases between. Germline V lookup: CDR1 SGDLS, CDR2 YYNGEE. The CDR3 is 15 residues long. CDR3 coding DNA: TGTGCCAGCAGCGCCCGCAGTGGGAGCCCCCATGAGCAGTTCTTC. Residues: CASSARSGSPHEQFF.

CDR3 sequence reads: CASRDRDLIVHGYTF. In DNA, the CDR3 is TGTGCCAGCAGGGACAGGGACCTAATAGTTCATGGCTACACCTTC. The chain is built from TRBV2 and TRBJ1-2; 8 bases are a match to TRBD1. The CDR3 consists of 15 residues. V lost 6 bases and J lost 6; bases outside the gene matches: 12. The germline V gene encodes CDR1 SNHLY and CDR2 FYNNEI. The complete variable domain, with remaining parts taken from reference TRBV2 and TRBJ1-2, reads EPEVTQTPSHQVTQMGQEVILRCVPISNHLYFYWYRQILGQKVEFLVSFYNNEISEKSEIFDDQFSVERPDGSNFTLKIRSTKLEDSAMYFCASRDRDLIVHGYTFGSGTRLTVV.

V gene TRBV9 combines with J gene TRBJ1-2; a weak D match, TRBD1 (5 bases). The ends were cut back, 3 bases at V and 3 bases at J, with 21 bases in the middle. CDR1 SGDLS and CDR2 YYNGEE come from the germline V gene. This CDR3 contains 17 residues. This CDR3 is CASSEFEEEGIYYGYTF. The CDR3 nucleotides are TGTGCCAGCAGCGAATTCGAAGAGGAGGGGATATACTATGGCTACACCTTC.

The rearrangement links TRBV5-1 to TRBJ2-7, with D unclear. The CDR3 consists of 13 residues. Trimming pared 5 bases from V and 0 bases from J, leaving 9 bases between. The germline V gene has CDR1 SGHRS and CDR2 YFSETQ. The CDR3 spells CASRGDSSYEQYF. The CDR3 DNA follows: TGCGCCAGCAGGGGCGATAGCTCCTACGAGCAGTACTTC.

V usage is TRBV13 and J usage is TRBJ1-6; D gene uncertain. CDR1 PRHDT and CDR2 FYEKMQ come from the germline V gene (reference sequence). The CDR3 sequence is 13 residues long. With 3 bases removed from V and 6 bases from J, the gap between germline ends came to 6 bases. CDR3 sequence: CASSLSSNSPLHF. CDR3 bases: TGTGCCAGCAGCTTGAGCTCTAATTCACCCCTCCACTTT.

The V and J genes are TRBV19 and TRBJ1-4, with TRBD1 as a possible D gene (5 bases). The CDR3 is made up of 13 amino acids. Germline CDR1 reads LNHDA; CDR2 reads SQIVND (reference sequence). V lost 8 bases and J lost 8, with 15 bases in between. Here the CDR3 reads CASSPGGGEKLFF. The CDR3 DNA follows: TGTGCCAGTTCCCCGGGCGGGGGAGAAAAACTGTTTTTT.

The chain recombines TRBV9 with TRBJ1-2; 9 bases map to TRBD1. After removal of 0 bases from V and 6 bases from J, the junction contained 9 bases not matched to a gene. The CDR3 loop spans 16 amino acids. Germline CDR1 is SGDLS and CDR2 is YYNGEE. CDR3 in amino acids: CASSVEGQGFLDGYTF. The DNA of the CDR3 is TGTGCCAGCAGCGTAGAGGGACAGGGATTTTTAGATGGCTACACCTTC.

The chain employs TRBV30 and TRBJ2-5; D is ambiguous. This CDR3 has 13 residues. V lost 2 bases and J lost 5, with 12 bases in between. Looked up from germline, CDR1 is GTSNPN and CDR2 is SVGIG (reference sequence). The CDR3 here is CAWSLSAWETQYF. The CDR3, as DNA: TGTGCCTGGAGTTTAAGCGCATGGGAGACCCAGTACTTC.

The J gene is TRBJ2-7, the V gene TRBV5-4, with 7 bases fitting TRBD1. V dropped 1 base and J dropped 0; count of bases not matched to a gene: 10. The CDR3 totals 17 residues. In germline, CDR1 is SGHNT, CDR2 YYREEE (reference sequence). The CDR3 spells CASSLPQSGTVSYEQYF. The CDR3 coding sequence is TGTGCCAGCAGCTTGCCGCAATCCGGGACAGTCTCCTACGAGCAGTACTTC.

The chain links TRBV27 to TRBJ1-2; TRBD1 is a possible D gene (5 bases). The V gene's germline CDR1 is MNHEY and CDR2 SMNVEV (reference sequence). Trimming shortened V by 4 bases and J by 2 bases, and 14 bases separated the two germline ends. The length of the CDR3 is 15 residues. The DNA for the CDR3 is TGTGCCAGCAGTTCCCGGGCGGGGCAGAACTATGGCTACACCTTC. Its protein product is CASSSRAGQNYGYTF.

This rearrangement joins TRBV18 to TRBJ1-1, with D possibly being TRBD1 (6 bases). The CDR3 extends over 14 amino acids. Trimming cost V 1 base and J 1 base, with 7 bases left between them. CDR1 KGHSH and CDR2 LQKENI come from the germline V gene. The DNA for the CDR3 is TGTGCCAGCTCACCACAGGGACAGAACACTGAAGCTTTCTTT. Protein sequence: CASSPQGQNTEAFF.

The chain carries TRBV19 and TRBJ1-1, with no clear D. V was trimmed by 6 bases and J by 6 bases, leaving 8 bases between them. CDR1 is LNHDA and CDR2 is SQIVND in the germline V gene (reference sequence). The length of the CDR3 is 11 residues. For the CDR3, the DNA is TGTGCCAGTAGGCGGGCAGCTGAAGCTTTCTTT. Protein: CASRRAAEAFF.

V and J are TRBV6-5 and TRBJ1-3; 7 nucleotides agree with TRBD1. CDR1 and CDR2 (germline): MNHEY, SVGAGI. V dropped 2 bases and J dropped 2; count of bases not matched to a gene: 3. The CDR3 runs to 15 residues. This CDR3 reads CASSYADRAGNTIYF. For the CDR3, the DNA is TGTGCCAGCAGTTACGCAGACAGGGCTGGAAACACCATATATTTT.

A single count supports this clone. The CDR3 is CAIKEQGASYNEQFF. In nucleotides, the CDR3 is TGTGCCATCAAAGAACAGGGGGCATCCTACAATGAGCAGTTCTTC. The V gene is TRBV10-3, the J gene TRBJ2-1, with TRBD1 matching 9 bases. In germline, CDR1 is ENHRY, CDR2 SYGVKD. The CDR3 extends over 15 amino acids. The ends lost 7 bases at V and 1 base at J; junction bases unmatched: 5.

The CDR3 loop is CASSRYLQGDYGYTF. CDR3 bases: TGTGCCAGCAGCAGATACTTACAGGGGGACTATGGCTACACCTTC. The chain uses TRBV5-8 and TRBJ1-2, with 8 bases identical to TRBD1. Germline assignment: CDR1 SGHTS and CDR2 YDEGEE. The CDR3 covers 15 residues. Trimming removed 4 bases from V and 3 bases from J; junction bases left unmatched: 8.

The chain uses TRBV3-1 (or the pseudogene TRBV3-2) and TRBJ1-6; a weak D match, TRBD1 (6 bases). The CDR3 totals 17 residues. Deletions cut 0 bases from V and 10 bases from J, with 19 bases between. Per germline, CDR1 LGHDT and CDR2 YNNKEL (reference sequence). CDR3 residues: CASSQEEGHWVASPLHF. In DNA form, the CDR3 reads TGTGCCAGCAGCCAAGAAGAGGGACATTGGGTGGCGTCACCCCTCCACTTT.

The J gene is TRBJ2-1, the V gene TRBV6-5; maybe TRBD1 (5 bases). The CDR3 totals 13 residues. Trimming removed 5 bases from V and 7 bases from J, with 12 bases in between. Per germline, CDR1 MNHEY and CDR2 SVGAGI. The CDR3 coding sequence is TGTGCCAGCAGTCATGACAGAGAGAATGAGCAGTTCTTC. The encoded protein is CASSHDRENEQFF.

This clone has just a few counts. The V and J genes are TRBV15 and TRBJ1-5, with a tentative D call TRBD1 (6 bases). The CDR3 spans 13 residues. Germline V gene data show CDR1 as LNHNV and CDR2 as YYDKDF (reference sequence). The V gene lost 3 bases and the J gene lost 7 bases, with 10 bases spanning the gap. The CDR3 here is CATSSQGKQPQHF. DNA for the CDR3: TGTGCCACCAGCAGTCAGGGGAAGCAGCCCCAGCATTTT.

This clone showed up just a few times. This chain links TRBV5-4 with TRBJ2-1, with D maybe TRBD1 (6 bases). The CDR3 totals 11 residues. CDR1 is SGHNT, CDR2 YYREEE, per germline (reference sequence). V lost 4 bases and J lost 10, with 9 bases in between. The CDR3 nucleotides read TGTGCCAGCAGCCTCGGACAGGAGCAGTTCTTC. It yields the protein CASSLGQEQFF. The full variable domain, rest sourced from reference TRBV5-4 and TRBJ2-1, is ETGVTQSPTHLIKTRGQQVTLRCSSQSGHNTVSWYQQALGQGPQFIFQYYREEENGRGNFPPRFSGLQFPNYSSELNVNALELDDSALYLCASSLGQEQFFGPGTRLTVL.

The J gene is TRBJ2-2, the V gene TRBV7-9; no definite D call. Per the germline V gene, CDR1 is SEHNR and CDR2 is FQNEAQ (reference sequence). V was cut by 7 bases and J by 1 base, with 13 bases left in between. CDR3 length: 15 amino acids. CDR3 region: CASIRIRGNTGELFF. CDR3 nucleotides: TGTGCCAGCATTCGAATACGAGGGAACACCGGGGAGCTGTTTTTT.

The gene calls are TRBV7-8 and TRBJ1-1, with 9 bases fitting TRBD1. The CDR3 contains 15 residues. The V gene's germline CDR1 is SGHVS and CDR2 FQNEAQ. Trimming cost V 5 bases and J 7 bases; bases outside gene matches: 11. The CDR3 nucleotides read TGTGCCAGCAGCACGAGGACACAGGGGGCTGGTGAAGCTTTCTTT. Translating it yields CASSTRTQGAGEAFF.

The chain uses TRBV6-2 or TRBV6-3 and TRBJ1-1; TRBD1 might be the D (5 bases). CDR1 MNHEY and CDR2 SVGEGT come from the germline V gene. V was trimmed by 6 bases and J by 9 bases, leaving 14 bases between them. CDR3 size: 12 residues. The CDR3 region is CASSPRQGKAFF. CDR3 nucleotides: TGTGCCAGCAGCCCACGTCAGGGAAAAGCTTTCTTT.

This clone was counted between two and nine times. The gene calls are TRBV27 and TRBJ1-3; 9 bases are a match to TRBD1. This CDR3 region has 16 residues. Unmatched junction bases numbered 6, after V lost 5 bases and J lost 1 base. Germline values: CDR1 MNHEY, CDR2 SMNVEV (reference sequence). The CDR3 DNA follows: TGTGCCAGCAGTCCGCGCGGGACAGGGTCTGGAAACACCATATATTTT. Residues: CASSPRGTGSGNTIYF.

The gene calls are TRBV6-5 and TRBJ1-4; 8 nucleotides agree with TRBD1. Germline trimming cut 10 bases from V and 6 bases from J; bases unmatched to any gene: 7. This CDR3 region has 13 residues. Germline CDR1 and CDR2: MNHEY and SVGAGI. CDR3 DNA sequence: TGTGCCATCTCTGGACAGGGCTATGAAAAACTGTTTTTT. This sequence encodes CAISGQGYEKLFF.

This clone was observed a single time. J is TRBJ2-7 and V is TRBV27, with 13 bases fitting TRBD2. Trimming at V came to 3 bases and at J to 7 bases, leaving 9 bases not matched to a gene. CDR3 size: 16 residues. CDR1 and CDR2 from the germline V gene are MNHEY and SMNVEV (reference sequence). The CDR3 coding sequence is TGTGCCAGCAGTTTTGCCGGGGGGACTAGCGGGATTGAGCAGTACTTC. Protein: CASSFAGGTSGIEQYF.

The chain links TRBV7-9 to TRBJ2-5; 15 bases map to TRBD2. Germline CDR1 is SEHNR and CDR2 is FQNEAQ (reference sequence). The trim removed 5 bases at V and 5 bases at J, leaving 9 bases unmatched. The CDR3 totals 17 residues. CDR3 in DNA: TGTGCCAGCAGCCCCCCGGGACTAGCGGGGGGCGGGGAGACCCAGTACTTC. Amino acids: CASSPPGLAGGGETQYF.